This T cell receptor beta chain was sequenced during a study of blood T cell repertoires in COVID-19. Overall study: Samples came from the United States, Italy and Spain, spanning acute and convalescent COVID-19.

Repertoires were generated with immunoSEQ multiplex PCR, while TCRdb's copy carries only in-frame clones and drops some. The sample lists over 45,000 clones, around 76% seen once, with less than 25% in the top ten. Specimen: peripheral blood. This sequence was found in a man aged 45-65 years with active or convalescent COVID-19.

This CDR3 is CASSRSDRRNTEAFF. The CDR3 nucleotides read TGTGCCAGCAGTCGCTCTGACAGGAGGAACACTGAAGCTTTCTTT. The chain recombines TRBV3-1 (or the pseudogene TRBV3-2) with TRBJ1-1; D might be TRBD1 (6 bases). The CDR3 totals 15 residues. Germline-derived CDR1 and CDR2 are LGHDT and YNNKEL (reference sequence). V lost 6 bases and J lost 1, with 15 bases in between.